These 9 T cell receptor beta chains originate from one sample sequenced in a study of T cells after yellow fever vaccination. TCRdb ran MiXCR on the 5' RACE reads and lists one entry per CDR3 protein. The top ten clones hold around 16% of a sample with about 94,000 distinct CDR3 sequences, roughly 8.2% of them seen once. This specimen was CD8+ T cells not binding an NS4B(214-222) dextramer, sorted from PBMCs, taken less than 18 days after the first yellow fever vaccination. The receptors shown here come from a man aged 18 to 30 who received the YFV17D yellow fever vaccine.

CDR3 bases: TGTGCCAGCACCAGGGGGACGGACGCGCGGTATGAAAAACTGTTTTTT. Protein product: CASTRGTDARYEKLFF. V is TRBV12-3 or TRBV12-4 and J is TRBJ1-4; 7 bases agree with TRBD1. J was trimmed by 6 bases and V by 7 bases; bases with no gene match: 14. The CDR3 sequence is 16 residues long.

This clonotype appeared a few times. The gene calls are TRBV20-1 and TRBJ2-5; no clear D gene. V shed 1 base and J shed 2 bases, with 14 bases lying between them. The germline CDR1 and CDR2 sequences are DFQATT and SNEGSKA (reference sequence). There are 15 residues in the CDR3. Here the CDR3 DNA reads TGCAGTGCTAGAGTAGTTACCGCGCCTCAAGAGACCCAGTACTTC. Its protein product is CSARVVTAPQETQYF.

The rearrangement joins TRBV7-2 to TRBJ2-5; 9 nucleotides match TRBD2. This CDR3 is built from 15 residues. Germline V gene sequence: CDR1 SGHTA, CDR2 FQGNSA. The V and J ends lost 1 base and 4 bases, in that order; junction bases with no gene match: 4. The CDR3 reads CASSLGLAGRETQYF. The CDR3 DNA reads as TGTGCCAGCAGCTTAGGGCTAGCGGGGCGAGAGACCCAGTACTTC. Together with reference TRBV7-2 and TRBJ2-5, the CDR3 gives the full variable domain: GAGVSQSPSNKVTEKGKDVELRCDPISGHTALYWYRQSLGQGLEFLIYFQGNSAPDKSGLPSDRFSAERTGGSVSTLTIQRTQQEDSAVYLCASSLGLAGRETQYFGPGTRLLVL.

The chain joins TRBV24-1 to TRBJ1-1, with D hard to call. This CDR3 spans 15 amino acids. Trimming removed 1 base at V and 1 base at J, with 9 bases between. Germline V lookup: CDR1 KGHDR, CDR2 SFDVKD. This chain's CDR3 is CATSDFCRPNTEAFF. As DNA, the CDR3 is TGTGCCACCAGTGATTTTTGCAGGCCGAACACTGAAGCTTTCTTT.

V gene TRBV5-4 combines with J gene TRBJ1-5, with D maybe TRBD1 (6 bases). V was shortened by 4 bases and J by 9 bases, with 14 bases between the two germline ends. The CDR3 is 13 residues long. The germline V gene has CDR1 SGHNT and CDR2 YYREEE (reference sequence). As DNA, the CDR3 is TGTGCCAGCAGCGAGGGGGGTCGGCGGCCCCAGCATTTT. Its translation is CASSEGGRRPQHF.

This clonotype was counted a few times. The chain joins TRBV29-1 to TRBJ2-2, with D perhaps TRBD1 (5 bases). The CDR3 extends over 13 amino acids. Germline loops: CDR1 SQVTM, CDR2 ANQGSEA. V gave up 7 bases and J gave up 2 bases, with 11 bases separating them. The CDR3: CSARTPNTGELFF. CDR3 DNA: TGCAGCGCTAGGACACCTAACACCGGGGAGCTGTTTTTT.

This clonotype was counted between two and nine times. The chain carries TRBV29-1 and TRBJ2-4; 9 nucleotides match TRBD1. The CDR3 is made up of 13 amino acids. In germline, CDR1 is SQVTM, CDR2 ANQGSEA. Unmatched junction bases numbered 6, after V lost 6 bases and J lost 6 bases. DNA of the CDR3: TGCAGCGTAAGGACAGGGGCAGGAAACATTCAGTACTTC. Amino acid sequence: CSVRTGAGNIQYF. The complete variable domain, with remaining parts taken from reference TRBV29-1 and TRBJ2-4, reads SAVISQKPSRDICQRGTSLTIQCQVDSQVTMMFWYRQQPGQSLTLIATANQGSEATYESGFVIDKFPISRPNLTFSTLTVSNMSPEDSSIYLCSVRTGAGNIQYFGAGTRLSVL.

This clonotype has ten or more counts. The V gene is TRBV4-2, the J gene TRBJ2-3; 15 bases line up with TRBD2. Germline V gene data show CDR1 as LGHNA and CDR2 as YNFKEQ. The CDR3 is 14 amino acids. The V and J ends lost 1 base and 14 bases, in that order; junction bases with no gene match: 4. The CDR3 spells CASSQAGLAGGPYF. The CDR3 nucleotides are TGTGCCAGCAGCCAAGCCGGACTAGCGGGGGGGCCGTATTTT.

This clonotype was counted many times. The chain combines TRBV12-3 or TRBV12-4 with TRBJ2-1, with 7 bases fitting TRBD1. The trim removed 1 base at V and 10 bases at J, leaving 1 base unmatched. This CDR3 is built from 12 residues. CDR3 nucleotides: TGTGCCAGCAGTTTAGGGACAGGAGAGCAGTTCTTC. Amino acids: CASSLGTGEQFF.